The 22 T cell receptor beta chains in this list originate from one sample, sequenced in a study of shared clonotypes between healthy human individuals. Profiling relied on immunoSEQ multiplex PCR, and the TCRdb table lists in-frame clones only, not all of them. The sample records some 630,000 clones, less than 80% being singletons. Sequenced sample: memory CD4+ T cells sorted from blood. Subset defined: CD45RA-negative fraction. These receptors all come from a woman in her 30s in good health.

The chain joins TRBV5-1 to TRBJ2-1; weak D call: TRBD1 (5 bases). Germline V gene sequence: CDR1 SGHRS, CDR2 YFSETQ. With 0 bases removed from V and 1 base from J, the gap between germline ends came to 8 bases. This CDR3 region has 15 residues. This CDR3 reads CASSLAAGSYNEQFF. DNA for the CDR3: TGCGCCAGCAGCTTGGCAGCAGGGTCCTACAATGAGCAGTTCTTC.

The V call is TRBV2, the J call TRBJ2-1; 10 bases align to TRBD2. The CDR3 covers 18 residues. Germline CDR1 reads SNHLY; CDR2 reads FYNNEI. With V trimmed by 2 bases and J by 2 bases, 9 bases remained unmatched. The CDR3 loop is CASSEWGGLAETYNEQFF. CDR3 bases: TGTGCCAGCAGTGAATGGGGTGGACTAGCGGAGACCTACAATGAGCAGTTCTTC. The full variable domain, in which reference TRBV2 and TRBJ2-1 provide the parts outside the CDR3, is EPEVTQTPSHQVTQMGQEVILRCVPISNHLYFYWYRQILGQKVEFLVSFYNNEISEKSEIFDDQFSVERPDGSNFTLKIRSTKLEDSAMYFCASSEWGGLAETYNEQFFGPGTRLTVL.

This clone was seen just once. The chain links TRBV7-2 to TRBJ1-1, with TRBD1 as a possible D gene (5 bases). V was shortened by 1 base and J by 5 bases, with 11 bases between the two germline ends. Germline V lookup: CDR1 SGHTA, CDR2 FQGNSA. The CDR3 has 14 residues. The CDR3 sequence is CASSLVPGQTEAFF. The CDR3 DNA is TGTGCCAGCAGCTTAGTTCCGGGGCAGACTGAAGCTTTCTTT.

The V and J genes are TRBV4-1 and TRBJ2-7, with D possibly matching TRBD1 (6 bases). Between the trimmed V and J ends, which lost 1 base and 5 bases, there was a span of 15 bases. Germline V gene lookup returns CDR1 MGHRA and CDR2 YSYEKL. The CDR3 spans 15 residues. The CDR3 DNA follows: TGCGCCAGCAGCCAAGTGTTGGGCAGGGGACACGAGCAGTACTTC. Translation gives CASSQVLGRGHEQYF.

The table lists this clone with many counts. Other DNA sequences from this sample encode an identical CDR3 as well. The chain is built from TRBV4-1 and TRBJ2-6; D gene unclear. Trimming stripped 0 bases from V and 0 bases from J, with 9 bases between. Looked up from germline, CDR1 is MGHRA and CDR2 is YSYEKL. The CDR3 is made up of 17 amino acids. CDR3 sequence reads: CASSQDRDFSGANVLTF. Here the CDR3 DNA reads TGCGCCAGCAGCCAAGACAGAGATTTCTCTGGGGCCAACGTCCTGACTTTC.

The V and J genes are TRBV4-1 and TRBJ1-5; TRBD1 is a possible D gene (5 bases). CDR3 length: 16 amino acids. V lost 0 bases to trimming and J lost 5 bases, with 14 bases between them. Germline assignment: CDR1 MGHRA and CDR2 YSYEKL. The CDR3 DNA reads TGCGCCAGCAGCCAAGATGGTGGGGGGTGGGATCAGCCCCAGCATTTT. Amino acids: CASSQDGGGWDQPQHF.

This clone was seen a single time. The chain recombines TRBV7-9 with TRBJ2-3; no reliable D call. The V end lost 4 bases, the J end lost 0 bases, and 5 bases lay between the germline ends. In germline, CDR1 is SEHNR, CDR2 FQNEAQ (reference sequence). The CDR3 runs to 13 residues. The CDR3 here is CASSSPSTDTQYF. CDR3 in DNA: TGTGCCAGCAGCTCCCCGAGCACAGATACGCAGTATTTT.

This chain's CDR3 is CASSSGRAAYEQYF. CDR3 sequence (DNA): TGTGCCAGCAGTTCCGGGAGGGCCGCCTACGAGCAGTACTTC. The V gene is TRBV2, the J gene TRBJ2-7; TRBD2 matches at 8 bases. The CDR3 sequence is 14 residues long. The germline gives CDR1 SNHLY, CDR2 FYNNEI. J was trimmed by 2 bases and V by 5 bases; bases with no gene match: 5. The full variable domain, with the rest looked up from reference TRBV2 and TRBJ2-7, is EPEVTQTPSHQVTQMGQEVILRCVPISNHLYFYWYRQILGQKVEFLVSFYNNEISEKSEIFDDQFSVERPDGSNFTLKIRSTKLEDSAMYFCASSSGRAAYEQYFGPGTRLTVT.

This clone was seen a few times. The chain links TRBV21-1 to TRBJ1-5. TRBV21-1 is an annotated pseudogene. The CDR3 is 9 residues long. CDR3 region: CATGQPQHF. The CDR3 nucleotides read TGTGCCACGGGGCAGCCCCAGCATTTT.

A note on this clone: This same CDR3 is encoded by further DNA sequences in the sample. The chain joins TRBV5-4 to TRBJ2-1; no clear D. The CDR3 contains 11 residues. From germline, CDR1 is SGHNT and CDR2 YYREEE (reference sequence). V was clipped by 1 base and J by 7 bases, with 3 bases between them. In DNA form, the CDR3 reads TGTGCCAGCAGCTTGCTTAATGAGCAGTTCTTC. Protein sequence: CASSLLNEQFF.

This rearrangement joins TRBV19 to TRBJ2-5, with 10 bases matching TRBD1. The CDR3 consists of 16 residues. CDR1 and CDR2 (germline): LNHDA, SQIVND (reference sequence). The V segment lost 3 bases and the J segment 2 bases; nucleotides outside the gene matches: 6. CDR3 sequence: CASSIGTGAPQETQYF. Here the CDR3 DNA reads TGTGCCAGTAGTATCGGGACAGGGGCCCCACAAGAGACCCAGTACTTC. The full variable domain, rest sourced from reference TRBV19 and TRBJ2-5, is DGGITQSPKYLFRKEGQNVTLSCEQNLNHDAMYWYRQDPGQGLRLIYYSQIVNDFQKGDIAEGYSVSREKKESFPLTVTSAQKNPTAFYLCASSIGTGAPQETQYFGPGTRLLVL.

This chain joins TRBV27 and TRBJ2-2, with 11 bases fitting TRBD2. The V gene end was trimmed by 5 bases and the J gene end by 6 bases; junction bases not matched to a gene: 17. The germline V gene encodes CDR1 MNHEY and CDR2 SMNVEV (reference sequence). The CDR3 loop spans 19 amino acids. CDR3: CASSQFGTSGHLGPGELFF. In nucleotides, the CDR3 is TGTGCCAGCAGTCAATTCGGGACTAGCGGACATCTGGGGCCCGGGGAGCTGTTTTTT.

The CDR3 sequence: CASSPNTGGSGASSYEQYF. The CDR3 DNA is TGTGCCAGCAGCCCAAACACCGGTGGGTCCGGGGCTAGCTCCTACGAGCAGTACTTC. The chain combines TRBV4-2 with TRBJ2-7; either TRBD1 or TRBD2 may fit D (5 bases each). Germline-derived CDR1 and CDR2 are LGHNA and YNFKEQ. V lost 4 bases, J lost 0 bases, and 25 bases lay in between. This CDR3 is 19 amino acids long.

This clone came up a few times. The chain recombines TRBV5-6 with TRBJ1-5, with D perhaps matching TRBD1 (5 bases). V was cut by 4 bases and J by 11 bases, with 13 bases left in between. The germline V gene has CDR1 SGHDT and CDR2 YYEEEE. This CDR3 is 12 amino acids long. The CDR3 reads CASSRQLGAQHF. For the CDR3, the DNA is TGTGCCAGCAGCCGACAGTTGGGGGCCCAGCATTTT.

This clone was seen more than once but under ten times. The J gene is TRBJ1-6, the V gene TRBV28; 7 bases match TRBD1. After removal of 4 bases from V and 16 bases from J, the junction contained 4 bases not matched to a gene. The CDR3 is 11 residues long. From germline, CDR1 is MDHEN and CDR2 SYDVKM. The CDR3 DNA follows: TGTGCCAGCAGTTCCGACAGGGCTCTCCACTTT. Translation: CASSSDRALHF.

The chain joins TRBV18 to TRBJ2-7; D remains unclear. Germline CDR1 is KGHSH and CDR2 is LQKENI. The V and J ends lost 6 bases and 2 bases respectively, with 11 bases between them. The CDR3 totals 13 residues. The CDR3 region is CASSRSYPYEQYF. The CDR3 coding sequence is TGTGCCAGCTCCCGATCCTACCCCTACGAGCAGTACTTC.

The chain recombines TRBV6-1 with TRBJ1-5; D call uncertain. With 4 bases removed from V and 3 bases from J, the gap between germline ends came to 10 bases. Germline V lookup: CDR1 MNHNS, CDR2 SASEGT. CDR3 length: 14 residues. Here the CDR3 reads CASSVLPSNQPQHF. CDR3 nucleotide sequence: TGTGCCAGCAGTGTGCTACCCTCCAATCAGCCCCAGCATTTT.

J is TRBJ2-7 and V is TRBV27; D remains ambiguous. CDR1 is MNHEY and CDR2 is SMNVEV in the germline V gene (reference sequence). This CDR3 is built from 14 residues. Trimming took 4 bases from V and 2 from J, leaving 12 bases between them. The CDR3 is CASSSWANPYEQYF. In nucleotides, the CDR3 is TGTGCCAGCAGTTCTTGGGCCAATCCCTACGAGCAGTACTTC.

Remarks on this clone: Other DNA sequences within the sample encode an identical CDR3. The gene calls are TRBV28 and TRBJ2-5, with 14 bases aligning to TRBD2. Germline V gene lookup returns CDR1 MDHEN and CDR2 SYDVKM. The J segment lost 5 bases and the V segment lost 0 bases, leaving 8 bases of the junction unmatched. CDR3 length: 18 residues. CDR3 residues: CASSLWTSGRAGEETQYF. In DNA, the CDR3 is TGTGCCAGCAGTTTATGGACTAGCGGGAGGGCCGGAGAGGAGACCCAGTACTTC.

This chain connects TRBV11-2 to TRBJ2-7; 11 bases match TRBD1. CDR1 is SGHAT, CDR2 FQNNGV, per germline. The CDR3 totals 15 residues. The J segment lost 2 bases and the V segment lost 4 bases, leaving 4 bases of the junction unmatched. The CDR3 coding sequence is TGTGCCAGCAGCTCAGGGACAGGGGGAGCCTACGAGCAGTACTTC. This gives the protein CASSSGTGGAYEQYF.

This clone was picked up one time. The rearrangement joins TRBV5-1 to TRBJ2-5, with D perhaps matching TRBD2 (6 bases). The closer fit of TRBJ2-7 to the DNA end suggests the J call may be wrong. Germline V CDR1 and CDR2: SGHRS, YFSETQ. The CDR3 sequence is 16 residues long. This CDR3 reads CASSPGLRRDSYEQYF. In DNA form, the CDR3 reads TGCGCCAGCAGCCCGGGGTTGCGGAGGGATTCCTACGAGCAGTACTTC.

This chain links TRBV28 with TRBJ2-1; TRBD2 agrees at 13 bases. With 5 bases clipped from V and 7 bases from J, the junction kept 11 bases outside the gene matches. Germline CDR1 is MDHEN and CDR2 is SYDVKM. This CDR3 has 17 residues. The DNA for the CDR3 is TGTGCCAGCAGTCCCTGGGGACTAGCGGGAACGCAGAATGAGCAGTTCTTC. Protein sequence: CASSPWGLAGTQNEQFF.